This T cell receptor beta chain is from a study of shared clonotypes between healthy human individuals (dated by TCRdb to the early 2020s). In the study overall: Two women and a few men aged 18 to 49 years were included in the cohort. Per donor, three plates each were used for CD4 naive and CD4 memory, two for CD8 naive, and one for CD8 memory. To estimate repertoire size and how much clonotypes are shared between individuals, the study performed deep sequencing of blood TCR repertoires from roughly five healthy adults. Different laboratories and diverse techniques were used to prepare libraries and sequence TCR repertoires, to increase sequencing depth and limit assay-specific biases. Per donor, leukapheresis produced somewhere between about 0.9 and 9 billion PBMCs.

TCR CDR3 regions were amplified from genomic DNA by multiplex PCR using the deep immunoSEQ assay. Genomic DNA extracted from each cell subset was distributed evenly over all wells of several immunoSEQ 96-well plates, and each plate served as one replicate. For sorted subsets, each replicate PCR was loaded with 200 ng genomic DNA, equivalent to 30,000 or so T cell genomes. Purified libraries were quantified with a Qubit 3.0 fluorometer, sized on a Bioanalyzer 2100, and re-quantified with the KAPA Library Quantification kit. Each immunoSEQ 96-well plate was sequenced on its own single-read 150-cycle Illumina NextSeq 550 flow cell. In the paper's pipeline: Because the immunoSEQ output included only junctional sequences and no quality scores, the filtering could not be the same as the filtering used for full-length reads. To assign V/J genes and CDR3, sequences were annotated against IMGT germline references using PyIR, a Python wrapper for IgBLAST v1.9. Reads were removed for weak V/J assignments (E-value above 1e-6), missing CDR3, stop codons, out-of-frame junctions, or ambiguous translated residues. V3J clonotypes were defined as sequences sharing the same inferred V gene, J gene, and CDR3 amino acid sequence. Percentage overlap between repertoires was computed as shared unique clonotypes divided by the size of the smaller repertoire. Three approaches were used to assess repertoire richness: RTK rarefaction, the Chao1 estimator, and Recon v2.1 estimates of unobserved clonotypes. OLGA was used to compute generation probabilities for all TCRbeta clonotypes that the gDNA method yielded from four donors. TCRdb took over this immuneACCESS table, retaining in-frame rearrangements with V and J assigned. Such tables are incomplete; in checked studies, under half of the missing clones stem from an unresolved V gene, and the remainder is unexplained. The V and J calls and clone size were taken over from that table, and D and trimming were inferred from the DNA. This sample has about 95,000 clones in its table, and 67% of those were observed once. About 45% of the sample is in the top ten clones.

Points the paper makes about the study in general: Compared with non-shared clonotypes, clonotypes shared by all four sorted-subset donors had higher generation probabilities. Based on pairwise subsampling, the degree of clonotype sharing among donors was expected to be affected by sequencing depth. Across a few donors, approximately 5% of naive CD4, over 3% of naive CD8, around 2.5% of memory CD4, and approximately 0.42% of memory CD8 clonotypes were shared. Naive subsets generally had larger estimated clonotype richness than memory subsets. Incomplete sequencing was indicated by rarefaction of sorted-subset datasets, despite the large sequencing depth. The genetic and exposure-history diversity represented was limited by the small number of donors. Sampling was restricted to blood, and TCR repertoires in tissues likely differ from the TCR repertoires found in blood.

The donors were healthy, HIV-negative adults who had no recently reported acute infections or vaccinations. Every donor was a Caucasian adult living in Nashville, Tennessee, USA. CD8 memory samples consisted of magnetically selected CD45RO+ cells combined with CCR7-negative CD45RA+ effector memory (TemRA) cells. Blood was collected by leukapheresis, and PBMCs were isolated by Ficoll-Histopaque density gradient centrifugation and then cryopreserved in liquid nitrogen vapor phase. Analytical flow cytometry was used to check the purity and quantity of each magnetically sorted T cell population. Genomic DNA was isolated from each sorted fraction and quantified by UV absorbance on a Nanodrop 2000c. In the case of this clone: It has no known antigen specificity. Base qualities are not provided; no much larger clone lies one nucleotide away.

Sequencing used memory CD8+ T cells sorted from blood. The cell subset or site label on this specimen signifies: CD45RO+ cells pooled with CCR7-negative TemRA cells. The clonotype was recovered from a man aged 25-40 years in good health.

The nucleotides are TGTGCCAGCAGCGTAGGTGGGCCAGATACGCAGTATTTT. This is translated as CASSVGGPDTQYF. The rearranged chain carries TRBV9 and TRBJ2-3, with the identity of the D gene unclear. According to the germline V gene, CDR1 reads SGDLS and CDR2 reads YYNGEE. The CDR3 covers 13 residues, taking in both the cysteine and the phenylalanine. The sequence is cut down to CDR3 DNA, 39 bases in frame from base 1. The germline ends are 6 bases apart after V is trimmed by 0 bases and J by 4 bases.